This T cell receptor beta chain was obtained from a study of T-cell memory formation after mild COVID-19 (dated by TCRdb to the early 2020s). At the level of the whole study: Most TCR sequence clusters were specific to one of the two donors. Longitudinal TCRalpha and TCRbeta repertoire sequencing tracked T-cell clones expanding and contracting after mild COVID-19 in a couple of donors. The cohort was made up of two young adult volunteers, one female and one male, who were previously healthy. General study outcomes and caveats: SARS-CoV-2 specificity of the second-wave clones peaking on day 37 was not confirmed. From day 15 to 85, contracting clones showed balanced CD4/CD8 phenotypes, whereas a second wave of clones that expanded from day 15 to 37 leaned towards CD4+. The study covered only two mild cases, and larger cohorts including severe cases with pre-infection samples were considered necessary. Some responding clones were detected in pre-infection memory, suggesting pre-existing cross-reactive memory T cells joined the SARS-CoV-2 response. Contracting CD4+ clones appeared mostly in the CM and EM memory subsets, whereas CD8+ clones were enriched in EMRA.

About this clonotype: The antigen it recognizes is unknown. Per-nucleotide qualities are absent, and no much larger clonotype sits a single base away.

Sequencing relied on an Illumina NovaSeq 6000. TCRalpha and TCRbeta cDNA libraries were constructed by 5'RACE with constant-segment primers, with sample barcodes and unique molecular identifiers being introduced. Trizol reagent was used to extract RNA from every sample. Library amplification was performed in two PCR steps, and a second sample barcode and Illumina TruSeq adapters were introduced in the second step. Libraries were sequenced on an Illumina NovaSeq with 2 x 150 bp paired-end reads. From the authors' description of their analysis: Reads were demultiplexed and collapsed into UMI-guided consensus sequences with migec v1.2.7. Using mixcr v2.1.11, UMI consensuses were aligned to TRA and TRB V and J templates and then assembled into clonotypes. Expanded or contracted clonotypes were those called significant by both edgeR and NoisET, with noise models trained on biological replicates. For edgeR calls, the cutoffs were a false discovery rate-adjusted p below 0.01 and a log2 fold-change threshold of 1. PCA with hierarchical clustering of max-normalized trajectories of the 1000 most abundant clonotypes was used as exploratory dynamics analysis. Separately sequenced CD4+ and CD8+ repertoires were used to assign the CD4 or CD8 phenotype of responding clones. TCRdb itself trimmed the public reads at Q25 with fastp, ran MiXCR and retained productive beta chains. Every CDR3 protein is listed once, alongside the most common genes and DNA of its rows. The V and J calls reflect TCRdb's pipeline rather than the authors' work. This sample holds 250,000 to 300,000 distinct CDR3 sequences; 15% to 20% were observed only once. Of the sample, 20% to 25% falls within the top ten clones.

Ficoll-Paque density gradient centrifugation was used to isolate PBMCs. According to the germline V gene, CDR1 reads MGHRA and CDR2 reads YSYEKL. The CDR3 has 19 amino acids, counting the end cysteine and phenylalanine. The sequence is cut down to CDR3 DNA, 57 bases in frame from base 1. V was cut back by 4 bases and J by 1 base, leaving a gap of 25 bases between them. Material: PBMCs or a T cell subset sorted from them (not recorded which). The V gene is TRBV4-1 and the J gene is TRBJ1-1, and TRBD1 may be the D gene, going by 5 matching bases. The sequence was collected from a young man who had mild COVID-19 (a few samples of this study predate the infection). The sample titles of this study are shuffled in the database, so cell type and time point are left out; the donor was told from shared clones. Read as DNA, the sequence is TGCGCCAGCAGCCTGCACCTTGGAAGGGGCGAGGTGGAGAACACTGAAGCTTTCTTT. Translated, this gives CASSLHLGRGEVENTEAFF.